Below, 17 T cell receptor beta chains from the same sample are listed, as sequenced in a study of blood T cell repertoires in COVID-19. The data were produced by immunoSEQ multiplex PCR, yet TCRdb's version contains in-frame clones alone and is incomplete. The sample contains 240,000 or so clones, more than 75% of which appear only once. The sequencing sample was made of PBMCs or T cells enriched from blood (not recorded which). These receptors were taken from a woman in her forties or fifties who had recovered from COVID-19.

V gene TRBV7-9 combines with J gene TRBJ2-1; 12 bases agree with TRBD2. The CDR3 loop spans 15 amino acids. Germline V gives CDR1 SEHNR, CDR2 FQNEAQ (reference sequence). V lost 5 bases, J lost 9 bases, and 8 bases stayed unmatched. The DNA of the CDR3 is TGTGCCAGCAGCCTTAGGACTAGCGGGACGGGTGAGCAGTTCTTC. Encoded protein: CASSLRTSGTGEQFF.

This clone has just a few counts. The CDR3 nucleotides read TGTGCCATCAGTGAGTCGCCAGGGTATAACTATGGCTACACCTTC. This codes for CAISESPGYNYGYTF. The chain employs TRBV10-3 and TRBJ1-2; possible D gene TRBD1, 5 bases. Germline V gene lookup returns CDR1 ENHRY and CDR2 SYGVKD. The V end lost 0 bases, the J end lost 1 base, and 9 bases lay between the germline ends. The CDR3 contains 15 residues.

This clone was recorded a few times. The chain joins TRBV12-3 or TRBV12-4 to TRBJ1-1, with 7 bases aligning to TRBD1. V gave up 6 bases and J gave up 1 base; unmatched junction bases: 2. The CDR3 has 13 residues. The CDR3 sequence: CASRPGGNTEAFF. The CDR3 coding sequence is TGTGCCAGCAGACCAGGGGGGAACACTGAAGCTTTCTTT.

This chain uses TRBV7-2 with TRBJ2-7; 8 positions match TRBD2. Germline lookup yields CDR1 SGHTA and CDR2 FQGNSA. V shed 5 bases and J 1 base; nucleotides not matched to a gene: 7. The CDR3 runs to 15 residues. In nucleotides, the CDR3 is TGTGCCAGCAGCCCCCGGGCTAGCGGGTCCTACGAGCAGTACTTC. Its translation: CASSPRASGSYEQYF.

The CDR3 region is CASSQGQGAHEQYF. In DNA form, the CDR3 reads TGTGCCAGCAGTCAGGGACAGGGGGCCCACGAGCAGTACTTC. The chain has TRBV27 and TRBJ2-7; TRBD1 matches 12 bases. The CDR3 length is 14 residues. CDR1 MNHEY and CDR2 SMNVEV come from the germline V gene (reference sequence). Trimming at V came to 5 bases and at J to 5 bases, leaving 4 bases not matched to a gene.

The rearrangement joins TRBV5-1 to TRBJ1-3; TRBD1 aligns across 8 bases. Germline V lookup: CDR1 SGHRS, CDR2 YFSETQ. The V segment lost 6 bases and the J segment 0 bases; nucleotides outside the gene matches: 11. The CDR3 length is 17 residues. The CDR3 here is CASTGAGGGLSGNTIYF. In nucleotides, the CDR3 is TGCGCCAGCACCGGGGCAGGGGGCGGCCTCTCTGGAAACACCATATATTTT.

The V and J genes are TRBV6-5 and TRBJ1-2; D call uncertain. CDR1 is MNHEY, CDR2 SVGAGI, per germline. The CDR3 covers 15 residues. The V and J ends lost 7 bases and 4 bases respectively, with 19 bases between them. The CDR3 sequence: CASNLKGGQAYGYTF. CDR3 in DNA: TGTGCCAGCAACCTGAAGGGCGGGCAGGCCTATGGCTACACCTTC.

V is TRBV11-3 and J is TRBJ1-2; 7 bases align to TRBD1. In germline, CDR1 is SGHNT, CDR2 YENEEA. Germline trimming cut 2 bases from V and 5 bases from J; bases unmatched to any gene: 5. This CDR3 has 14 residues. The CDR3 loop reads CASSLRQGGYGYTF. As DNA, the CDR3 is TGTGCCAGCAGCTTACGACAGGGCGGGTATGGCTACACCTTC.

CDR3 protein: CAISEWVGDTEAFF. The CDR3 nucleotides read TGTGCCATCAGTGAGTGGGTGGGAGACACTGAAGCTTTCTTT. The J gene is TRBJ1-1, the V gene TRBV10-3, with D uncertain. Per the germline V gene, CDR1 is ENHRY and CDR2 is SYGVKD. The V gene lost 1 base and the J gene lost 3 bases, with 9 bases spanning the gap. The CDR3 runs 14 residues.

The chain employs TRBV27 and TRBJ1-2; TRBD1 aligns across 7 bases. CDR3 length equals 16 residues. Losses at the gene ends were 7 bases for V and 2 bases for J; bases not matched to a gene: 13. Per the germline V gene, CDR1 is MNHEY and CDR2 is SMNVEV (reference sequence). This chain's CDR3 is CASNPGQAPFNYGYTF. The CDR3 region has the DNA TGTGCCAGCAACCCCGGACAGGCCCCTTTCAACTATGGCTACACCTTC.

The chain employs TRBV11-3 and TRBJ1-2; D is undetermined. Germline-derived CDR1 and CDR2 are SGHNT and YENEEA. CDR3 size: 13 residues. V dropped 1 base and J dropped 5 bases, with 8 bases sitting between them. Written as DNA, the CDR3 is TGTGCCAGCAGCTTAGGAGGCCAGTATGGCTACACCTTC. It specifies CASSLGGQYGYTF.

The rearrangement uses TRBV5-4 and TRBJ2-5; 7 bases agree with TRBD1. Trimming removed 4 bases from V and 3 bases from J; junction bases left unmatched: 9. This CDR3 contains 15 residues. The germline gives CDR1 SGHNT, CDR2 YYREEE (reference sequence). CDR3 sequence (DNA): TGTGCCAGCAGCGCGCGCCGGGACAGAAAAGAGACCCAGTACTTC. This gives the protein CASSARRDRKETQYF.

DNA for the CDR3: TGTGCCAGCAGTCCCCTTGGCGGAAAAGGCTACACCTTC. Translation: CASSPLGGKGYTF. The rearrangement joins TRBV6-6 to TRBJ1-2; D gene uncertain. V was cut by 5 bases and J by 8 bases, with 15 bases left in between. There are 13 residues in the CDR3. CDR1 and CDR2 from the germline V gene are MNHNY and SVGAGI (reference sequence).

V usage is TRBV27 and J usage is TRBJ2-2, with D possibly TRBD1 on 5 matching bases. The V gene's germline CDR1 is MNHEY and CDR2 SMNVEV (reference sequence). The CDR3 has 11 residues. The V end lost 11 bases, the J end lost 3 bases, and 7 bases lay between the germline ends. The CDR3 nucleotides read TGTGCCGCAGGGTACACCGGGGAGCTGTTTTTT. It translates to CAAGYTGELFF.

The gene calls are TRBV30 and TRBJ2-7, with TRBD1 matching over 8 bases. The germline CDR1 and CDR2 sequences are GTSNPN and SVGIG (reference sequence). The trim removed 0 bases at V and 4 bases at J, leaving 11 bases unmatched. The CDR3 length is 16 residues. The DNA for the CDR3 is TGTGCCTGGAGTGTAAATTCAGGGGGCGGTCAATACGAGCAGTACTTC. This sequence encodes CAWSVNSGGGQYEQYF.

CDR3 residues: CASSEGGNTEAFF. The CDR3 nucleotides are TGTGCCAGCTCGGAGGGAGGGAACACTGAAGCTTTCTTT. This chain joins TRBV18 and TRBJ1-1, with D hard to call. V was pared by 6 bases and J by 1 base, with 9 bases between. The CDR3 contains 13 residues. Germline loops: CDR1 KGHSH, CDR2 LQKENI.

This clone was seen a single time. The chain has TRBV11-2 and TRBJ2-1; perhaps TRBD2 as D (6 bases). Germline CDR1 is SGHAT and CDR2 is FQNNGV. The CDR3 sequence is 16 residues long. V lost 4 bases, J lost 0 bases, and 13 bases lay in between. For the CDR3, the DNA is TGTGCCAGCAGCTCAAGGGGACTTTCCTCCTACAATGAGCAGTTCTTC. Translated, it gives CASSSRGLSSYNEQFF.